The rows below give T cell receptor beta chains drawn from one sample of a study of cytotoxic CD8 clonotypes in ibrutinib-treated CLL. TCRdb's table, derived via immunoSEQ multiplex PCR, lists solely in-frame clones and lacks some. The sample gives about 160,000 clones, 70% to 90% of which show up once; approximately 3% is in the top ten. Sequenced material: PBMCs, taken at disease progression, from a patient treated with ibrutinib. The origin of the receptors is a human donor with chronic lymphocytic leukemia. CDR3s include the opening cysteine and the closing phenylalanine or tryptophan. D genes are given only for firm matches. Size tells how often a clone was seen (once, few, many) or the class of an expanded clone, and some rows leave it out.

CDR3 protein: CASSLMGGQYTGSSGANVLTF
CDR3 DNA: TGTGCCAGCAGCTTAATGGGGGGACAGTATACCGGGAGCTCTGGGGCCAACGTCCTGACTTTC
V gene: TRBV7-3
clone size: .
D gene: .
J gene: TRBJ2-6

CDR3 protein: CASSHLTSGLNNEQFF
CDR3 DNA: TGCGCCAGCAGCCACTTGACTAGCGGCCTCAACAATGAGCAGTTCTTC
V gene: TRBV4-1
clone size: .
D gene: TRBD2
J gene: TRBJ2-1

CDR3 protein: CASSTGDILGGNEQFF
CDR3 DNA: TGTGCCAGCAGCACCGGGGACATTCTCGGTGGAAATGAGCAGTTCTTC
V gene: TRBV11-3
clone size: few
D gene: .
J gene: TRBJ2-1

CDR3 protein: CASSLETSAPEQFF
CDR3 DNA: TGTGCCAGCAGCTTGGAGACTAGCGCGCCCGAGCAGTTCTTC
V gene: TRBV5-8
clone size: .
D gene: TRBD2
J gene: TRBJ2-1

CDR3 protein: CASSLGRGPSTEAFF
CDR3 DNA: TGCGCCAGCAGCTTGGGTCGGGGTCCCAGCACTGAAGCTTTCTTT
V gene: TRBV5-1
clone size: .
D gene: .
J gene: TRBJ1-1

CDR3 protein: CASSPARARRGETQYF
CDR3 DNA: TGTGCCAGCAGCCCAGCACGGGCAAGGAGAGGGGAGACCCAGTACTTC
V gene: TRBV14
clone size: .
D gene: .
J gene: TRBJ2-5

CDR3 protein: CSVTGTTNEKLFF
CDR3 DNA: TGCAGCGTAACAGGGACAACTAATGAAAAACTGTTTTTT
V gene: TRBV29-1
clone size: .
D gene: .
J gene: TRBJ1-4

CDR3 protein: CASSIGQINQPQHF
CDR3 DNA: TGTGCCAGCAGTATAGGACAGATCAATCAGCCCCAGCATTTT
V gene: TRBV6-6
clone size: .
D gene: .
J gene: TRBJ1-5

CDR3 protein: CASSRQSYEQYF
CDR3 DNA: TGTGCCAGCTCCCGACAGTCCTACGAGCAGTACTTC
V gene: TRBV2
clone size: .
D gene: .
J gene: TRBJ2-7

CDR3 protein: CASRDRVYGYTF
CDR3 DNA: TGTGCCAGCAGAGACAGGGTCTATGGCTACACCTTC
V gene: TRBV6-5
clone size: .
D gene: TRBD1
J gene: TRBJ1-2

CDR3 protein: CASSRGQTSYGYTF
CDR3 DNA: TGTGCCAGCAGTAGGGGACAGACCTCTTATGGCTACACCTTC
V gene: TRBV6-5
clone size: once
D gene: TRBD1
J gene: TRBJ1-2

CDR3 protein: CASSFRSQETQYF
CDR3 DNA: TGTGCCAGCAGCTTTCGGAGCCAAGAGACCCAGTACTTC
V gene: TRBV5-4
clone size: .
D gene: .
J gene: TRBJ2-5

CDR3 protein: CASSDTGTGGATNEKLFF
CDR3 DNA: TGTGCCAGTAGTGACACCGGGACAGGGGGCGCAACTAATGAAAAACTGTTTTTT
V gene: TRBV19
clone size: .
D gene: TRBD1
J gene: TRBJ1-4

CDR3 protein: CASSFASGTSETQYF
CDR3 DNA: TGTGCCAGCAGCTTTGCCTCCGGGACATCGGAGACCCAGTACTTC
V gene: TRBV7-6
clone size: once
D gene: .
J gene: TRBJ2-5

CDR3 protein: CAWRGTGGAYGYTF
CDR3 DNA: TGTGCCTGGAGGGGGACAGGGGGCGCCTATGGCTACACCTTC
V gene: TRBV30
clone size: .
D gene: TRBD1
J gene: TRBJ1-2

CDR3 protein: CASSQTARLAAYNEQFF
CDR3 DNA: TGTGCCAGTAGCCAAACCGCAAGACTAGCGGCCTACAATGAGCAGTTCTTC
V gene: TRBV19
clone size: .
D gene: TRBD2
J gene: TRBJ2-1

CDR3 protein: CASSAGRYNEQFF
CDR3 DNA: TGTGCCAGTAGTGCGGGGCGGTACAATGAGCAGTTCTTC
V gene: TRBV19
clone size: .
D gene: .
J gene: TRBJ2-1

CDR3 protein: CASSATVNTYEQYF
CDR3 DNA: TGTGCCAGCAGCGCGACAGTAAACACATACGAGCAGTACTTC
V gene: TRBV7-3
clone size: few
D gene: .
J gene: TRBJ2-7

CDR3 protein: CASSSQGGTDTQYF
CDR3 DNA: TGCGCCAGCAGCTCCCAGGGAGGCACAGATACGCAGTATTTT
V gene: TRBV5-1
clone size: .
D gene: .
J gene: TRBJ2-3

CDR3 protein: CASSLGGTARDEQYF
CDR3 DNA: TGTGCCAGCAGTTTGGGTGGGACAGCGCGCGACGAGCAGTACTTC
V gene: TRBV6-5
clone size: .
D gene: TRBD1
J gene: TRBJ2-7

CDR3 protein: CASSSRTGSSYEQYF
CDR3 DNA: TGTGCCAGCAGCTCTCGGACAGGGAGCTCGTACGAGCAGTACTTC
V gene: TRBV7-2
clone size: .
D gene: TRBD1
J gene: TRBJ2-7

CDR3 protein: CASSHRLAGMTYNEQFF
CDR3 DNA: TGTGCCAGCAGCCACAGACTAGCGGGAATGACTTACAATGAGCAGTTCTTC
V gene: TRBV14
clone size: .
D gene: TRBD2
J gene: TRBJ2-1

CDR3 protein: CASSYPGQFPYEQYF
CDR3 DNA: TGTGCCAGCAGTTACCCGGGACAGTTCCCCTACGAGCAGTACTTC
V gene: TRBV6-5
clone size: .
D gene: TRBD1
J gene: TRBJ2-7

CDR3 protein: CASSVRTGGDEKLFF
CDR3 DNA: TGTGCCAGCAGCGTAAGGACAGGGGGGGATGAAAAACTGTTTTTT
V gene: TRBV7-2
clone size: .
D gene: TRBD1
J gene: TRBJ1-4

CDR3 protein: CSVGALQSYEQYF
CDR3 DNA: TGCAGCGTGGGGGCGTTACAATCCTACGAGCAGTACTTC
V gene: TRBV29-1
clone size: .
D gene: .
J gene: TRBJ2-7

CDR3 protein: CASSQGTGVETQYF
CDR3 DNA: TGTGCCAGCAGCCAAGGGACAGGGGTAGAGACCCAGTACTTC
V gene: TRBV14
clone size: .
D gene: TRBD1
J gene: TRBJ2-5

CDR3 protein: CASSVLLGAVSGELFF
CDR3 DNA: TGTGCCAGCAGCGTATTACTGGGGGCAGTGTCCGGGGAGCTGTTTTTT
V gene: TRBV9
clone size: .
D gene: .
J gene: TRBJ2-2

CDR3 protein: CASSKTGPANEKLFF
CDR3 DNA: TGTGCCAGCAGTAAGACCGGGCCAGCCAATGAAAAACTGTTTTTT
V gene: TRBV2
clone size: .
D gene: .
J gene: TRBJ1-4

CDR3 protein: CASSLSFNRFGSMNTEAFF
CDR3 DNA: TGTGCCAGCAGTTTATCCTTTAATCGATTCGGGAGCATGAACACTGAAGCTTTCTTT
V gene: TRBV27
clone size: .
D gene: .
J gene: TRBJ1-1

CDR3 protein: CSVGTSGSYEQYF
CDR3 DNA: TGCAGCGTAGGGACTAGCGGATCCTACGAGCAGTACTTC
V gene: TRBV29-1
clone size: .
D gene: TRBD2
J gene: TRBJ2-7

CDR3 protein: CASSLAGAAYEQYF
CDR3 DNA: TGCGCCAGCAGCTTAGCGGGCGCAGCCTACGAGCAGTACTTC
V gene: TRBV5-1
clone size: .
D gene: .
J gene: TRBJ2-7